Listed here are 20 T cell receptor beta chains from one sample, sequenced in a study of blood T cell repertoires in COVID-19. Measured with immunoSEQ multiplex PCR; TCRdb has only the in-frame clones, and not every one. The table records some 340,000 clones, around 83% of them present only once. The sample comprised PBMCs or T cells enriched from blood (not recorded which). The receptors here all came from a woman between 50 and 59 years old who had recovered from COVID-19.

The CDR3 spells CASSHRGPYGYTF. The DNA for the CDR3 is TGTGCCAGCAGTCACAGGGGCCCCTATGGCTACACCTTC. The gene calls are TRBV3-1 (or the pseudogene TRBV3-2) and TRBJ1-2, with 7 bases matching TRBD1. The V gene end was trimmed by 6 bases and the J gene end by 4 bases; junction bases not matched to a gene: 5. This CDR3 is 13 amino acids long. The V gene's germline CDR1 is LGHDT and CDR2 YNNKEL (reference sequence).

The chain combines TRBV14 with TRBJ1-5; D may be TRBD1 (5 bases). The CDR3 runs to 13 residues. Germline-derived CDR1 and CDR2 are SGHDN and FVKESK. The V gene lost 4 bases and the J gene lost 4 bases, with 8 bases spanning the gap. CDR3: CASSLGLNQPQHF. CDR3 nucleotide sequence: TGTGCCAGCAGCCTGGGACTTAATCAGCCCCAGCATTTT.

This clone was detected once. This chain connects TRBV4-3 to TRBJ2-1, with TRBD2 identical over 8 bases. The CDR3 consists of 16 residues. Germline V gene lookup returns CDR1 LGHNA and CDR2 YSLEER. V was clipped by 2 bases and J by 2 bases; unmatched bases: 5. Written as DNA, the CDR3 is TGCGCCAGCAGCCAAATACTAGCGGCCACCTACAATGAGCAGTTCTTC. This translates into CASSQILAATYNEQFF.

This rearrangement joins TRBV7-9 to TRBJ2-2; D call uncertain. CDR1 and CDR2 from the germline V gene are SEHNR and FQNEAQ (reference sequence). This CDR3 comprises 13 residues. Trimming removed 5 bases at V and 7 bases at J, with 11 bases between. The CDR3 DNA is TGTGCCAGCAGCCCGAATAGTAGCGGGGAGCTGTTTTTT. Translated: CASSPNSSGELFF. The entire variable domain, with the rest obtained from reference TRBV7-9 and TRBJ2-2, is as follows: DTGVSQNPRHKITKRGQNVTFRCDPISEHNRLYWYRQTLGQGPEFLTYFQNEAQLEKSRLLSDRFSAERPKGSFSTLEIQRTEQGDSAMYLCASSPNSSGELFFGEGSRLTVL.

The chain combines TRBV6-2 or TRBV6-3 with TRBJ2-1, with TRBD2 matching over 10 bases. The CDR3 covers 16 residues. J gave up 6 bases and V 1 base, and 6 bases lay outside the gene matches. Per the germline V gene, CDR1 is MNHEY and CDR2 is SVGEGT. The CDR3 sequence: CASSYWFSGGPNEQFF. In nucleotides, the CDR3 is TGTGCCAGCAGTTACTGGTTTAGCGGGGGGCCCAATGAGCAGTTCTTC.

This chain's CDR3 is CASSSRDLGSGNTIYF. The CDR3 DNA reads TGCGCCAGCAGCTCCCGGGACTTGGGCTCTGGAAACACCATATATTTT. The rearrangement uses TRBV5-1 and TRBJ1-3; D possibly corresponds to TRBD1 (5 bases). V lost 3 bases to trimming and J lost 0 bases, with 13 bases between them. This CDR3 has 16 residues. CDR1 and CDR2 from the germline V gene are SGHRS and YFSETQ.

The chain combines TRBV5-1 with TRBJ2-4; TRBD2 is a possible D gene (5 bases). The germline gives CDR1 SGHRS, CDR2 YFSETQ. The CDR3 covers 13 residues. V was shortened by 1 base and J by 8 bases, with 10 bases between the two germline ends. CDR3 in amino acids: CASSLREGYIQYF. CDR3 DNA: TGCGCCAGCAGCTTGAGAGAGGGATACATTCAGTACTTC. Using reference TRBV5-1 and TRBJ2-4 for the parts outside the CDR3, the full variable domain is KAGVTQTPRYLIKTRGQQVTLSCSPISGHRSVSWYQQTPGQGLQFLFEYFSETQRNKGNFPGRFSGRQFSNSRSEMNVSTLELGDSALYLCASSLREGYIQYFGAGTRLSVL.

CDR3 sequence: CASSLGGEAAFF. The CDR3 bases are TGTGCCAGCAGTTTAGGTGGGGAGGCGGCTTTCTTT. The gene calls are TRBV28 and TRBJ1-1, with D unclear. The CDR3 extends over 12 amino acids. Germline V gene data show CDR1 as MDHEN and CDR2 as SYDVKM. V shed 2 bases and J shed 11 bases, with 12 bases lying between them.

This chain connects TRBV10-3 to TRBJ1-1, with TRBD1 as a possible D gene (5 bases). This CDR3 spans 12 amino acids. V lost 3 bases, J lost 5 bases, and 7 bases lay in between. Germline V gene sequence: CDR1 ENHRY, CDR2 SYGVKD. The CDR3 nucleotides are TGTGCCATCAGTGAAGGGGAAACTGAAGCTTTCTTT. It encodes CAISEGETEAFF.

The J gene is TRBJ2-2, the V gene TRBV5-1; 12 bases align to TRBD2. Germline lookup yields CDR1 SGHRS and CDR2 YFSETQ. V lost 4 bases and J lost 6; bases outside the gene matches: 4. The CDR3 length is 15 residues. The CDR3 sequence is CASSDRLAGAGELFF. The CDR3 nucleotides are TGCGCCAGCAGCGATAGACTAGCGGGAGCCGGGGAGCTGTTTTTT.

The rearrangement links TRBV4-1 to TRBJ1-2; D not resolved. The CDR3 loop spans 18 amino acids. Looked up from germline, CDR1 is MGHRA and CDR2 is YSYEKL. With 3 bases removed from V and 1 base from J, the gap between germline ends came to 21 bases. CDR3 region: CASSQIKSPIQDNYGYTF. The CDR3 DNA sequence: TGCGCCAGCAGCCAGATCAAGTCCCCGATCCAGGATAACTATGGCTACACCTTC.

The count of this clone is one. The chain combines TRBV27 with TRBJ1-1; 11 bases agree with TRBD1. CDR3 length equals 17 residues. Germline V lookup: CDR1 MNHEY, CDR2 SMNVEV (reference sequence). The ends lost 5 bases at V and 7 bases at J; junction bases unmatched: 15. The chain's CDR3 is CASSATIRTGGEGEAFF. The CDR3 nucleotides read TGTGCCAGCAGTGCTACTATCCGGACAGGGGGCGAGGGTGAAGCTTTCTTT.

The chain couples TRBV20-1 to TRBJ2-3; 8 bases fit TRBD2. This CDR3 comprises 14 residues. The germline V gene encodes CDR1 DFQATT and CDR2 SNEGSKA (reference sequence). With V trimmed by 3 bases and J by 1 base, 3 bases remained unmatched. CDR3 sequence: CSASSGGGTDTQYF. The CDR3 DNA reads TGCAGTGCTAGTTCGGGGGGGGGCACAGATACGCAGTATTTT.

The chain combines TRBV5-6 with TRBJ2-7; TRBD2 matches at 7 bases. The CDR3 is 13 amino acids. Looked up from germline, CDR1 is SGHDT and CDR2 is YYEEEE. The V gene end was trimmed by 7 bases and the J gene end by 6 bases; junction bases not matched to a gene: 10. The CDR3 DNA reads TGTGCCAGCGGAGGACTAGAATGGACCGAGCAGTACTTC. As protein: CASGGLEWTEQYF.

The J gene is TRBJ2-3, the V gene TRBV7-2; a possible D gene is TRBD1 (6 bases). The germline V gene has CDR1 SGHTA and CDR2 FQGNSA. The CDR3 is made up of 14 amino acids. The germline V and J ends were trimmed by 1 base and 4 bases, with 9 bases remaining between them. The CDR3 nucleotides are TGTGCCAGCAGCTTAGGGACAGTAGCAGATACGCAGTATTTT. It yields the protein CASSLGTVADTQYF.

This sequence joins TRBV19 and TRBJ1-3; D not resolved. Germline V CDR1 and CDR2: LNHDA, SQIVND (reference sequence). The CDR3 covers 16 residues. V was trimmed by 5 bases and J by 0 bases, leaving 14 bases between them. CDR3 in amino acids: CASSSRLMSSGNTIYF. The CDR3 nucleotides read TGTGCCAGTAGTTCCCGACTGATGAGCTCTGGAAACACCATATATTTT.

V gene TRBV3-1 (or the pseudogene TRBV3-2) combines with J gene TRBJ2-1; TRBD2 matches 8 bases. Looked up from germline, CDR1 is LGHDT and CDR2 is YNNKEL (reference sequence). V shed 0 bases, J shed 6 bases, and the junction held 7 bases outside the gene matches. This CDR3 spans 16 amino acids. CDR3 in amino acids: CASSQDGAGVPNEQFF. CDR3 in DNA: TGTGCCAGCAGCCAAGATGGAGCGGGGGTACCCAATGAGCAGTTCTTC.

The rearrangement uses TRBV20-1 and TRBJ2-1, with D uncertain. CDR1 is DFQATT, CDR2 SNEGSKA, per germline (reference sequence). The CDR3 length is 11 residues. Trimming removed 4 bases at V and 2 bases at J, with 3 bases between. The CDR3: CSATTYNEQFF. The DNA of the CDR3 is TGCAGTGCTACCACCTACAATGAGCAGTTCTTC.

The chain couples TRBV5-5 to TRBJ1-1; 7 bases map to TRBD1. CDR3 length equals 14 residues. Trimming at V came to 3 bases and at J to 1 base, leaving 3 bases not matched to a gene. Germline-derived CDR1 and CDR2 are SGHKS and YYEKEE (reference sequence). The DNA for the CDR3 is TGTGCCAGCAGCTGGGGACAGAAGAACACTGAAGCTTTCTTT. It yields the protein CASSWGQKNTEAFF.

V is TRBV5-4 and J is TRBJ2-6, with D tentatively TRBD1 (5 bases). From germline, CDR1 is SGHNT and CDR2 YYREEE (reference sequence). Trimming shortened V by 10 bases and J by 0 bases, and 17 bases separated the two germline ends. This CDR3 has 16 residues. CDR3 sequence: CAQGRTQSSGANVLTF. CDR3 sequence (DNA): TGTGCCCAGGGCCGAACACAAAGCTCTGGGGCCAACGTCCTGACTTTC.